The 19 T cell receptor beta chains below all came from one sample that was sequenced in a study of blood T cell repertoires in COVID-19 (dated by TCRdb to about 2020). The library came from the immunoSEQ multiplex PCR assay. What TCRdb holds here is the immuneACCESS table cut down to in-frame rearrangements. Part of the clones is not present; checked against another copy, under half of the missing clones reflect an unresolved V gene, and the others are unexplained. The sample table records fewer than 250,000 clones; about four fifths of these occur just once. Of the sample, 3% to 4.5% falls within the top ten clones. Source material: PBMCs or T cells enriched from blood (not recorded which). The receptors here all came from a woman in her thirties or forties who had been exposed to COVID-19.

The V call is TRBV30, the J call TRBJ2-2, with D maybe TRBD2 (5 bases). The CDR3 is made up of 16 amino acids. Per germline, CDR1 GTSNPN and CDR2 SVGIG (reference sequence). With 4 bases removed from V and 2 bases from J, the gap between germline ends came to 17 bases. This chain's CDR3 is CAWTAGATLNTGELFF. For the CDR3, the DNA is TGTGCCTGGACGGCGGGTGCAACTTTAAACACCGGGGAGCTGTTTTTT. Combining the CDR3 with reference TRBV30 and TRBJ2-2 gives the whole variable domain SQTIHQWPATLVQPVGSPLSLECTVEGTSNPNLYWYRQAAGRGLQLLFYSVGIGQISSEVPQNLSASRPQDRQFILSSKKLLLSDSGFYLCAWTAGATLNTGELFFGEGSRLTVL.

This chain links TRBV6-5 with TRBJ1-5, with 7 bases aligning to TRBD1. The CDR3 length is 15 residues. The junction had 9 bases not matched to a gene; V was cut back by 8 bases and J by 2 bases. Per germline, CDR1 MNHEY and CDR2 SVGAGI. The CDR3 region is CASCWDRACNQPQHF. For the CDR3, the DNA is TGTGCCAGCTGCTGGGACAGAGCTTGCAATCAGCCCCAGCATTTT.

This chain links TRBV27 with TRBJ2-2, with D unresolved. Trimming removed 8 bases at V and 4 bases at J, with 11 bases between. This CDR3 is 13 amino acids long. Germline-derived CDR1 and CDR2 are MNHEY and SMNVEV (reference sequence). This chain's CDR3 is CASGPAATGELFF. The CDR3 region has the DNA TGTGCCAGCGGGCCGGCCGCCACCGGGGAGCTGTTTTTT.

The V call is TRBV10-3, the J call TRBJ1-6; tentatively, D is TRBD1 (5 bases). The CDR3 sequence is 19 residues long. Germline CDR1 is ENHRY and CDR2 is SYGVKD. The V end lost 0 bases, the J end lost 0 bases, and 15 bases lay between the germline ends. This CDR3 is CAISESTGLSSSYNSPLHF. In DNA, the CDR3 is TGTGCCATCAGTGAGTCCACGGGACTTTCGAGCTCCTATAATTCACCCCTCCACTTT.

In DNA, the CDR3 is TGTGCCAGCAGCACCACCCGGACAGGGTCAATTGTAGACACTGAAGCTTTCTTT. Its translation: CASSTTRTGSIVDTEAFF. This chain uses TRBV7-9 with TRBJ1-1; 8 positions agree with TRBD1. V shed 5 bases and J 3 bases; nucleotides not matched to a gene: 17. CDR3 length: 18 amino acids. Germline V gene sequence: CDR1 SEHNR, CDR2 FQNEAQ (reference sequence).

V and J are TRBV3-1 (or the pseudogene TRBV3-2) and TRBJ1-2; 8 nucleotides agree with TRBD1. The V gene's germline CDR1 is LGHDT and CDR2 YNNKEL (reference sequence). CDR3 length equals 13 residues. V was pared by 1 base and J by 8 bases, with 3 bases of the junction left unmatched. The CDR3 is CASSQGGTGGYTF. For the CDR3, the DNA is TGTGCCAGCAGCCAAGGAGGGACAGGCGGCTACACCTTC.

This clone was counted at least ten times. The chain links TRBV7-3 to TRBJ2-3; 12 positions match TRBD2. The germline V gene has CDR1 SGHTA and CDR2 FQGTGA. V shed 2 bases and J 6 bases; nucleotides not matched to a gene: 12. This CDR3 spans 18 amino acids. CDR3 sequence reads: CASSLFPPGLAGPDTQYF. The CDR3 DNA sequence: TGTGCCAGCAGCTTATTCCCCCCGGGACTAGCGGGCCCTGATACGCAGTATTTT.

The CDR3 bases are TGCGCCAGCAGCTTGGACCCCCTGGGGAGCACTGAAGCTTTCTTT. This gives the protein CASSLDPLGSTEAFF. The chain combines TRBV5-1 with TRBJ1-1; no firm D call. V lost 0 bases and J lost 4, with 13 bases in between. Germline values: CDR1 SGHRS, CDR2 YFSETQ. The CDR3 has 15 amino acids.

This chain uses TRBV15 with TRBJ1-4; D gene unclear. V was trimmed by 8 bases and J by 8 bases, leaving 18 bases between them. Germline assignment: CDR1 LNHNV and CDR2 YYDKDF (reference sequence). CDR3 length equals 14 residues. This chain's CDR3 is CATGFAGNEEKLFF. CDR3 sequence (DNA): TGTGCCACCGGATTCGCGGGGAACGAAGAAAAACTGTTTTTT.

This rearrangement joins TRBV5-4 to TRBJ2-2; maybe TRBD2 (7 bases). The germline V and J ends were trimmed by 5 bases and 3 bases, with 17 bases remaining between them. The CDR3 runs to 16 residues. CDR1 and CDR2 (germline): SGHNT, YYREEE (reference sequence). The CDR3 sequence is CASRTMGGRHTGELFF. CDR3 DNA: TGTGCCAGCAGGACCATGGGGGGGCGGCACACCGGGGAGCTGTTTTTT. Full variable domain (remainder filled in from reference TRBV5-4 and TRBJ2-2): ETGVTQSPTHLIKTRGQQVTLRCSSQSGHNTVSWYQQALGQGPQFIFQYYREEENGRGNFPPRFSGLQFPNYSSELNVNALELDDSALYLCASRTMGGRHTGELFFGEGSRLTVL.

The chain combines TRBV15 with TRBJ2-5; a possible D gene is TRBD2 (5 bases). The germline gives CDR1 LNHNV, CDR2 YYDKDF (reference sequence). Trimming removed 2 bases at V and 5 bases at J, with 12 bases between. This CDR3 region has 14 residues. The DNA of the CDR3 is TGTGCCACCAGCAGACGCCGGGGAAAGGAGACCCAGTACTTC. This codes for CATSRRRGKETQYF.

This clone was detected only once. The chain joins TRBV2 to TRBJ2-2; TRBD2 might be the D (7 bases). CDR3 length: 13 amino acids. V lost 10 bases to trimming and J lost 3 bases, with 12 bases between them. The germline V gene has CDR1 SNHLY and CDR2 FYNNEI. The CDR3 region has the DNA TGTGCCACAAGGGGGGGGTACACCGGGGAGCTGTTTTTT. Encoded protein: CATRGGYTGELFF.

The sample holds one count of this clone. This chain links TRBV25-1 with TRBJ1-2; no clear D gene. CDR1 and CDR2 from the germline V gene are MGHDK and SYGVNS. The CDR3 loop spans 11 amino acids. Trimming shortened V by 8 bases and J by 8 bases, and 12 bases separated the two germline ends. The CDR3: CASGGWYGYTF. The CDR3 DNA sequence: TGTGCCAGCGGAGGGTGGTACGGCTACACCTTC.

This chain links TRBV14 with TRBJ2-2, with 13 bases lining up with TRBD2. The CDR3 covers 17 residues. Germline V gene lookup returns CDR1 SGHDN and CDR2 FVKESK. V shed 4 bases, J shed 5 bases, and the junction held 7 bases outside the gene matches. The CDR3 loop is CASSPGTSGVETGELFF. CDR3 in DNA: TGTGCCAGCAGCCCCGGGACTAGCGGGGTGGAAACCGGGGAGCTGTTTTTT.

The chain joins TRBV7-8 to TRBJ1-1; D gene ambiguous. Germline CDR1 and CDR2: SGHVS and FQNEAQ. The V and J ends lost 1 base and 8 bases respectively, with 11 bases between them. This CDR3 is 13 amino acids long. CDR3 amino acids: CASSLGERGEAFF. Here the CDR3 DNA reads TGTGCCAGCAGCTTAGGGGAGCGGGGAGAAGCTTTCTTT.

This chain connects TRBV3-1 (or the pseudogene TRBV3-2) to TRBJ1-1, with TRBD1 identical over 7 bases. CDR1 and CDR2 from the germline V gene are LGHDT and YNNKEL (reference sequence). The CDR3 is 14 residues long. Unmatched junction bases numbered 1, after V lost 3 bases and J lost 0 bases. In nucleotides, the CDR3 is TGTGCCAGCAGCCAGACAGGGATGAACACTGAAGCTTTCTTT. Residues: CASSQTGMNTEAFF.

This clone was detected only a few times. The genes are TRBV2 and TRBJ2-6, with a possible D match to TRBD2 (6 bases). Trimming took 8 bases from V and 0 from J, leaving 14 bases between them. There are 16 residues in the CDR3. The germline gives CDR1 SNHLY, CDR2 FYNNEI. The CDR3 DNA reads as TGTGCCAGCGGGGGGTTGGCAGGCTCTGGGGCCAACGTCCTGACTTTC. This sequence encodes CASGGLAGSGANVLTF.

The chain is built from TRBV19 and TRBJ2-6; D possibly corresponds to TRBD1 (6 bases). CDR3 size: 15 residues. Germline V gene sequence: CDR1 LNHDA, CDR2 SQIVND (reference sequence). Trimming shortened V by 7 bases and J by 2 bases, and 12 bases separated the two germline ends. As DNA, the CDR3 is TGTGCCAGTAATCAGAACAGGGCTGGGGCCAACGTCCTGACTTTC. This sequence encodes CASNQNRAGANVLTF.

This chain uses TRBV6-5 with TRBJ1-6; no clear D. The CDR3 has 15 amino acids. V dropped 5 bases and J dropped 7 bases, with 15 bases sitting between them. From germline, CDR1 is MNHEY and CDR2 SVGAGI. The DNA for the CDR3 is TGTGCCAGCAGTCCCATTCGGGGTGAGAATTCACCCCTCCACTTT. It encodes CASSPIRGENSPLHF.